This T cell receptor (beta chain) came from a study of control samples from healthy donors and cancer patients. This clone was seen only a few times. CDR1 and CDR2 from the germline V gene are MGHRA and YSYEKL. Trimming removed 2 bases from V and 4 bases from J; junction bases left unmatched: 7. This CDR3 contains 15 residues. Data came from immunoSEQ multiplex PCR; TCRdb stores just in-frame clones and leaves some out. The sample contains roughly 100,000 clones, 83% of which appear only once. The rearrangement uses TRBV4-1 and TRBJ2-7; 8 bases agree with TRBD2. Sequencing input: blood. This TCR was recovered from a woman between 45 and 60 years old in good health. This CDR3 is CASSQLAGIRYEQYF. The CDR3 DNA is TGCGCCAGCAGCCAATTAGCGGGGATTCGTTACGAGCAGTACTTC.